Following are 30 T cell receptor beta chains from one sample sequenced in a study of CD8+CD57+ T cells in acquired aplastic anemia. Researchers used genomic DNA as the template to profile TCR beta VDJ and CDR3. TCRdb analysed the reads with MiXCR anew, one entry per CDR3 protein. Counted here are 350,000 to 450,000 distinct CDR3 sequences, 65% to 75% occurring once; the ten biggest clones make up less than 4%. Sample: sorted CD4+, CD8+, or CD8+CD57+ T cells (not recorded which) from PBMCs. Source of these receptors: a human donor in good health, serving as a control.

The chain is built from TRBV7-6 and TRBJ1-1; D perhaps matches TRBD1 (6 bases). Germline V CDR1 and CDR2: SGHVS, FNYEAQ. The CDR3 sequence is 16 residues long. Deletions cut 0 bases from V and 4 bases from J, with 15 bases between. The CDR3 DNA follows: TGTGCCAGCAGCTTAGCGCAGTTGGGGGCGTTCACTGAAGCTTTCTTT. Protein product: CASSLAQLGAFTEAFF.

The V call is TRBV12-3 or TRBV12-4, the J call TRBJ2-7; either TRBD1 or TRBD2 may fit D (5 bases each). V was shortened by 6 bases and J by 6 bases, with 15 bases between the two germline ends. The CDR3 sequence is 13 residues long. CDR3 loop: CASSRGPMGEQYF. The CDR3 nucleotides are TGTGCCAGCAGCCGGGGACCGATGGGCGAGCAGTACTTC.

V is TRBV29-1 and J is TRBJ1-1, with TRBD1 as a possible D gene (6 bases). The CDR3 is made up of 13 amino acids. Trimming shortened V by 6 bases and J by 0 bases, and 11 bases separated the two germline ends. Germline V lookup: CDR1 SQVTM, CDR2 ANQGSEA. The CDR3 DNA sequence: TGCAGCGTAGCCGGACAGATGAACACTGAAGCTTTCTTT. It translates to CSVAGQMNTEAFF.

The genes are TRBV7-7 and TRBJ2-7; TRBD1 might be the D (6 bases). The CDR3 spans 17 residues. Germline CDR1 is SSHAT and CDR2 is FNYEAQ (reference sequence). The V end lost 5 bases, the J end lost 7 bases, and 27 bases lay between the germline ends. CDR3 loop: CASSIAGAHTSSTEQYF. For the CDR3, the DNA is TGTGCCAGCAGCATTGCAGGGGCTCACACGAGCAGTACTGAGCAGTACTTC.

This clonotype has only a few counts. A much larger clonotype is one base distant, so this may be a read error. In nucleotides, the CDR3 is TGTGCCAGCAGTAAAGCCTCCGTGAACGAGCAGTACTTC. Residues: CASSKASVNEQYF. The chain couples TRBV5-8 to TRBJ2-7, with D uncertain. The CDR3 consists of 13 residues. Germline CDR1 reads SGHTS; CDR2 reads YDEGEE. Deletions cut 5 bases from V and 5 bases from J, with 14 bases between.

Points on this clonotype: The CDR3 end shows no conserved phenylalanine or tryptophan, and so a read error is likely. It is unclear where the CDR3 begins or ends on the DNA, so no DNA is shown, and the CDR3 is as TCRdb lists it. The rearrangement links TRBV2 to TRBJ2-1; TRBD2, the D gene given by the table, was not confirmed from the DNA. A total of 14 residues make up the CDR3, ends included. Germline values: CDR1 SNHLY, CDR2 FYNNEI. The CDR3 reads CASSLPPAGTIRFC.

The CDR3 here is CASSQGIAGDTDTQYF. CDR3 sequence (DNA): TGCGCCAGCAGCCAAGGTATAGCGGGGGACACAGATACGCAGTATTTT. The chain links TRBV4-3 to TRBJ2-3, with 9 nucleotides matching TRBD2. This CDR3 has 16 amino acids. V dropped 1 base and J dropped 2; count of bases not matched to a gene: 4. CDR1 LGHNA and CDR2 YSLEER come from the germline V gene.

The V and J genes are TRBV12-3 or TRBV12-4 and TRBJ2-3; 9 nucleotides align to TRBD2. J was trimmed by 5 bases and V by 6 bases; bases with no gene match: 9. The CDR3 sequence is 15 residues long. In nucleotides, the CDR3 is TGTGCCAGCAGCGGGGACACTAGCGGGCTAGATACGCAGTATTTT. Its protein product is CASSGDTSGLDTQYF.

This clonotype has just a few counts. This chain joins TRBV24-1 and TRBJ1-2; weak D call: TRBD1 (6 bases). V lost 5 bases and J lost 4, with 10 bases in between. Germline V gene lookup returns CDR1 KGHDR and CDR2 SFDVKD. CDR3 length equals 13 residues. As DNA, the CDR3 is TGTGCCACCAGTGCACAGGGTGGCTATGGCTACACCTTC. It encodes CATSAQGGYGYTF.

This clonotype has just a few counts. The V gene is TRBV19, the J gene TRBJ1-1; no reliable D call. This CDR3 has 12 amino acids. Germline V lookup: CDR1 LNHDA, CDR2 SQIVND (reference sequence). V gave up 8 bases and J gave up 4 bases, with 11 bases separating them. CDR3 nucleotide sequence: TGTGCCAGTGGAAGGTCCGCCACTGAAGCTTTCTTT. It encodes CASGRSATEAFF.

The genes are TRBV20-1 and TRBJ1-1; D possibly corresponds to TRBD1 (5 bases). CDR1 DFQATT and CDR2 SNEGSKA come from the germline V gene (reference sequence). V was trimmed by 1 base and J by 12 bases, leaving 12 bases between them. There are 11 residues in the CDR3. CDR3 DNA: TGCAGTGCTAGAGGGCTCAGGGCAACTTTCTTT. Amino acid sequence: CSARGLRATFF.

The CDR3 DNA is TGTGCCAGCAGTCAAGATAAAAAGGGAAACACCGGGGAGCTGTTTTTT. Protein: CASSQDKKGNTGELFF. This sequence joins TRBV6-1 and TRBJ2-2; D unclear. CDR1 is MNHNS and CDR2 is SASEGT in the germline V gene. V was clipped by 5 bases and J by 2 bases, with 15 bases between them. The CDR3 contains 16 residues.

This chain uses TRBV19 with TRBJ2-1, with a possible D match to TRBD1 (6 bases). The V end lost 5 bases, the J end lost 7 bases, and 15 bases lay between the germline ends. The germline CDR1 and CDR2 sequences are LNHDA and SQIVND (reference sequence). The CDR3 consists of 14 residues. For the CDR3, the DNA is TGTGCCAGTAGTGGTTGGGACAAGGGGAATGAGCAGTTCTTC. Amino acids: CASSGWDKGNEQFF.

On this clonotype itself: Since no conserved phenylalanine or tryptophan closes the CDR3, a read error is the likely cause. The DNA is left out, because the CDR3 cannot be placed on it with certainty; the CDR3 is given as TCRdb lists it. The CDR3 sequence: CASSHDLAGHILY. The chain combines TRBV7-2 with TRBJ1-1. In germline, CDR1 is SGHTA, CDR2 FQGNSA. The CDR3 comprises 13 residues, both ends counted.

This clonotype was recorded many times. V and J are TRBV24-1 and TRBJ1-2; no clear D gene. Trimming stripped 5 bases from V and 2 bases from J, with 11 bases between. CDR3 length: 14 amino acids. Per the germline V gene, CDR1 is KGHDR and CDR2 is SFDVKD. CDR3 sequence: CATSGLTINYGYTF. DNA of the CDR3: TGTGCCACCAGTGGGTTGACTATAAACTATGGCTACACCTTC.

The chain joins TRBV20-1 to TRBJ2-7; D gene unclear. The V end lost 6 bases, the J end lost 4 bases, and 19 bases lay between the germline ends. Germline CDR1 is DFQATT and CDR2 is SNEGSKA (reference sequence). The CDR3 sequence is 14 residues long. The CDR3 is CSAEQQYTGYEQYF. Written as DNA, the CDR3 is TGCAGTGCAGAACAGCAATACACCGGGTACGAGCAGTACTTC.

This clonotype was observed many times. CDR3: CASSLQGEDEQFF. In nucleotides, the CDR3 is TGTGCCAGCAGCTTACAGGGGGAGGATGAGCAGTTCTTC. V gene TRBV7-2 combines with J gene TRBJ2-1, with D perhaps TRBD1 (7 bases). Germline V CDR1 and CDR2: SGHTA, FQGNSA. This CDR3 has 13 residues. Trimming stripped 2 bases from V and 8 bases from J, with 10 bases between.

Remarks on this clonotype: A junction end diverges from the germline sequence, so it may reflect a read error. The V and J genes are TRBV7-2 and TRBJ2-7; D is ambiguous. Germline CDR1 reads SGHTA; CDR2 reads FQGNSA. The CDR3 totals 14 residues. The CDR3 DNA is TGTGCCAGCAGCCCCCACGACCTGGGTAACCAGCCGCAGTTC. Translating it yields CASSPHDLGNQPQF.

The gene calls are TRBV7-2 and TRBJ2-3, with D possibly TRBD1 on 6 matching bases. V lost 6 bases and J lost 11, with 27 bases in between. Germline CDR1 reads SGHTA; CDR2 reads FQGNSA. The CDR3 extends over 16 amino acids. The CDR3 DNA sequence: TGTGCCAGCAGGGAGACAGGATTGAACAGAGAAGCTTTGCAGTATTTT. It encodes CASRETGLNREALQYF.

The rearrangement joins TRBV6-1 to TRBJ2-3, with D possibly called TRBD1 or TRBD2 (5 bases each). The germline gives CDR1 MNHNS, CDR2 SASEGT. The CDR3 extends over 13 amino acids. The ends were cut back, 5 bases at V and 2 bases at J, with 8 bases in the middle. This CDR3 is CASSRDLTDTQYF. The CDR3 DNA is TGTGCCAGCAGTCGGGACCTCACAGATACGCAGTATTTT.

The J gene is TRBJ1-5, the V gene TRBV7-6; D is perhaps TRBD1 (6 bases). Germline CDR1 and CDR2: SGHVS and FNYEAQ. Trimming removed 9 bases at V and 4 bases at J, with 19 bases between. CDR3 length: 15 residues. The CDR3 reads CASSPLGRGNQPQHF. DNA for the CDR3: TGTGCCAGTAGCCCCTTGGGCAGGGGAAATCAGCCCCAGCATTTT.

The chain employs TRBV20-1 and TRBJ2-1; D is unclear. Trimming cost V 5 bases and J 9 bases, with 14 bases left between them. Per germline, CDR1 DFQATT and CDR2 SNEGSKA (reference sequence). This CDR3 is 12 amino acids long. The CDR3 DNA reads TGCAGTGCTGGACCTCCCTCGGGTGAGCAGTTCTTC. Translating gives CSAGPPSGEQFF.

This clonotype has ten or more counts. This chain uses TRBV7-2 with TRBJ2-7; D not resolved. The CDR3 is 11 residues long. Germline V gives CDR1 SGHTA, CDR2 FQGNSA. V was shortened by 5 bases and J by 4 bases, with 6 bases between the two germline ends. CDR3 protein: CASSLQYEQYF. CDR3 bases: TGTGCCAGCAGCCTCCAATACGAGCAGTACTTC.

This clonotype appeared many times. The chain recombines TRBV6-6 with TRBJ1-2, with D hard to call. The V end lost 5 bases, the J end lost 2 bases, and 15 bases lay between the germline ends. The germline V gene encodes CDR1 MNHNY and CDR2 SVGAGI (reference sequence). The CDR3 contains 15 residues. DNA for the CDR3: TGTGCCAGCAGTCCCTCGGGTTCCACAAACTATGGCTACACCTTC. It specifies CASSPSGSTNYGYTF.

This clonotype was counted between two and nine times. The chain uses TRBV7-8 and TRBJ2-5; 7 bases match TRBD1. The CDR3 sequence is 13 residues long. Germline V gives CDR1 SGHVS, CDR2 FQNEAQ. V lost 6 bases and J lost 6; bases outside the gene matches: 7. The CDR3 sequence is CASSRTGRKTQYF. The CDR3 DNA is TGTGCCAGCAGTCGGACAGGTAGAAAGACCCAGTACTTC.

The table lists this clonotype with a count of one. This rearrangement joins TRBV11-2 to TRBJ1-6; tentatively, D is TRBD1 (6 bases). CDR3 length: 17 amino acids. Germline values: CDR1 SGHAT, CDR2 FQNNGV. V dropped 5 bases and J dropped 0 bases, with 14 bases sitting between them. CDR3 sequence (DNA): TGTGCCAGCAGCCTATTAGGGGGGAACTCCTATAATTCACCCCTCCACTTT. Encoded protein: CASSLLGGNSYNSPLHF.

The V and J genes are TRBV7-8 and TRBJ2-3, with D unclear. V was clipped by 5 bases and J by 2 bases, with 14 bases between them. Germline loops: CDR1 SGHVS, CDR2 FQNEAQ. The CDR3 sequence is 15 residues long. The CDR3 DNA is TGTGCCAGCAGCGTAGGGCAGGCAGTCACAGATACGCAGTATTTT. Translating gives CASSVGQAVTDTQYF.

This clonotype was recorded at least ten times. CDR3: CAWSDTGKRYEQYF. CDR3 bases: TGTGCCTGGAGTGATACAGGGAAGCGATACGAGCAGTACTTC. The chain employs TRBV30 and TRBJ2-7, with a possible D match to TRBD1 (6 bases). Between the trimmed V and J ends, which lost 1 base and 4 bases, there was a span of 14 bases. The CDR3 runs 14 residues. Per the germline V gene, CDR1 is GTSNPN and CDR2 is SVGIG (reference sequence).

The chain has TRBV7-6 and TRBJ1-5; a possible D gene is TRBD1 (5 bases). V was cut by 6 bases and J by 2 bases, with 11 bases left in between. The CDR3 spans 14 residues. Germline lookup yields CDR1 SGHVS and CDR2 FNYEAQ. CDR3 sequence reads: CASRRGGGNQPQHF. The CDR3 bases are TGTGCCAGCAGGCGCGGGGGTGGCAATCAGCCCCAGCATTTT.

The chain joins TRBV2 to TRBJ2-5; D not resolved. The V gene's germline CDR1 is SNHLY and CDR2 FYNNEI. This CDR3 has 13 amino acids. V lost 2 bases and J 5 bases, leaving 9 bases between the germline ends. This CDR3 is CASSETIGETQYF. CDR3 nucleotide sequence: TGTGCCAGCAGTGAAACGATCGGTGAGACCCAGTACTTC.